Listed below are T cell receptor beta chains from one sample, sequenced in a study of shared clonotypes between healthy human individuals. Repertoires were generated with immunoSEQ multiplex PCR, while TCRdb's copy carries only in-frame clones and drops some. Of 980,000 or so clones detected, approximately 80% appear once; the ten largest clones hold about 1.5%. Sequenced input: memory CD4+ T cells sorted from blood. Receptors were obtained from a man aged 18 to 29 in good health. The CDR3 runs from the conserved cysteine through the conserved F or W. D genes are given only for firm matches. For some rows the clone size is stated as once, few or many, or as a class when expanded; others skip it.

j_call v_call clone_size d_call cdr3_nt cdr3_aa
TRBJ1-1 TRBV6-6 NA NA TGTGCCAGCAGTTACCCCGGGACTGATCGAGCTTTCTTT CASSYPGTDRAFF
TRBJ2-5 TRBV18 NA NA TGTGCCAGCTCACCGTCGGCGGTCCGGGAGACCCAGTACTTC CASSPSAVRETQYF
TRBJ1-6 TRBV4-3 once NA TGCGCCAGCAGCCAAGAAGCGGGGCCCGCAGGGCGTTCACCCCTCCACTTT CASSQEAGPAGRSPLHF
TRBJ1-2 TRBV7-9 NA NA TGTGCCAGCAGCTTAGGGGCCTCCGATGGCTACACCTTC CASSLGASDGYTF
TRBJ1-6 TRBV5-4 NA TRBD1 TGTGCCAGCAGCTTGAGGAACAGGGGTGATTCACCCCTCCACTTT CASSLRNRGDSPLHF
TRBJ2-1 TRBV10-3 NA TRBD1 TGTGCCATCAGTGAGGACAGGGGGGGTGAGCAGTTCTTC CAISEDRGGEQFF
TRBJ2-5 TRBV10-2 NA TRBD2 TGCGCCAGCAGTGGGGGACTAGCGGGGGGCCAAGAGACCCAGTACTTC CASSGGLAGGQETQYF
TRBJ1-2 TRBV23-1 NA NA TGCGCCAGCAGTCAACGTCAACAGGACCCTAACTATGGCTACACCTTC CASSQRQQDPNYGYTF
TRBJ2-2 TRBV27 few TRBD1 TGTGCCAGCAGTTTATCGCCGGGACAGGGGTACACCGGGGAGCTGTTTTTT CASSLSPGQGYTGELFF
TRBJ2-7 TRBV28 NA NA TGTGCCAGCAGTTCCCTAGGGCGGAGCTACGAGCAGTACTTC CASSSLGRSYEQYF
TRBJ2-5 TRBV6-1 few TRBD1 TGTGCCAGCAGATCGCCGGGACAGCAAGAGACCCAGTACTTC CASRSPGQQETQYF
TRBJ1-2 TRBV6-1 NA TRBD1 TGTGCCAGCACTGCGACAGGGAGTGGCTACACCTTC CASTATGSGYTF
TRBJ1-1 TRBV5-1 NA NA TGCGCCAGCATGGGAGGTGGGTCTGAAGCTTTCTTT CASMGGGSEAFF
TRBJ1-4 TRBV27 NA NA TGTGCCAGCAGTTTATCTTCCAGCAACCCTGGTGAAAAACTGTTTTTT CASSLSSSNPGEKLFF
TRBJ2-1 TRBV10-3 NA NA TGTGCCATCTCTCCGATCGACAATGAGCAGTTCTTC CAISPIDNEQFF
TRBJ2-7 TRBV19 NA NA TGTGCCAGTAGTATCCAGGGTGGGACCTACGAGCAGTACTTC CASSIQGGTYEQYF
TRBJ1-4 TRBV2 NA NA TGTGCCAGCAAGAGGGGTTTGACTAATGAAAAACTGTTTTTT CASKRGLTNEKLFF
TRBJ2-1 TRBV11-2 once NA TGTGCCAGCAGCTCTCAGTACCCGGGGGCGTTCTTC CASSSQYPGAFF
TRBJ1-2 TRBV10-2 NA NA TGTGCCTCGCAGGGTGACGGCTACACCTTC CASQGDGYTF